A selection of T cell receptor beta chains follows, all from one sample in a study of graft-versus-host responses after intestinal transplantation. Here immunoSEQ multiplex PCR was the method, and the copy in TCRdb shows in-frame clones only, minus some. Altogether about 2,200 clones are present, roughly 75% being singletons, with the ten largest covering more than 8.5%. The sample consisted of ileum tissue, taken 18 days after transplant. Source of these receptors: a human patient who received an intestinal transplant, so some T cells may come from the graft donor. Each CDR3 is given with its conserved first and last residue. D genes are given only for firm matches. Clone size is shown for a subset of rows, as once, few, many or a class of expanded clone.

CDR3: CASSMARVAETQYF; DNA: TGTGCCAGTAGTATGGCCAGGGTGGCAGAGACCCAGTACTTC; size: NA; V: TRBV19; D: NA; J: TRBJ2-5
CDR3: CASSPSDRETQYF; DNA: TGTGCCAGCAGCCCAAGTGACAGGGAAACGCAGTATTTT; size: NA; V: TRBV7-8; D: TRBD1; J: TRBJ2-3
CDR3: CASSLAGGAYNSPLHF; DNA: TGTGCCAGCAGCTTGGCAGGGGGCGCCTATAATTCACCCCTCCACTTT; size: NA; V: TRBV5-4; D: TRBD1; J: TRBJ1-6
CDR3: CSVEQGGYTF; DNA: TGCAGCGTTGAACAGGGTGGCTACACCTTC; size: NA; V: TRBV29-1; D: NA; J: TRBJ1-2
CDR3: CASGTNYGYTF; DNA: TGTGCCAGTGGGACTAACTATGGCTACACCTTC; size: NA; V: TRBV19; D: NA; J: TRBJ1-2
CDR3: CASSFYGEQFF; DNA: TGTGCCAGCAGCTTTTACGGTGAGCAGTTCTTC; size: NA; V: TRBV5-6; D: NA; J: TRBJ2-1
CDR3: CASSEKDSFEKLFF; DNA: TGTGCCAGCAGTGAAAAGGACAGTTTTGAAAAACTGTTTTTT; size: once; V: TRBV25-1; D: NA; J: TRBJ1-4
CDR3: CASSPGTDSAEAFF; DNA: TGTGCCAGCTCACCTGGGACCGATAGCGCTGAAGCTTTCTTT; size: NA; V: TRBV18; D: NA; J: TRBJ1-1
CDR3: CASSSALDRGRRNEKLFF; DNA: TGCGCCAGCAGCTCCGCTCTGGACAGGGGGCGCAGAAATGAAAAACTGTTTTTT; size: NA; V: TRBV5-1; D: TRBD1; J: TRBJ1-4
CDR3: CASSGVPGAFF; DNA: TGTGCCAGCAGTGGAGTACCTGGCGCTTTCTTT; size: NA; V: TRBV25-1; D: NA; J: TRBJ1-1
CDR3: CASTATVSEQYF; DNA: TGTGCCAGCACTGCGACGGTAAGCGAGCAGTACTTC; size: NA; V: TRBV6-1; D: NA; J: TRBJ2-7
CDR3: CASSEAGRLNEKLFF; DNA: TGTGCCAGCAGTGAAGCTGGCAGATTAAATGAAAAACTGTTTTTT; size: NA; V: TRBV2; D: NA; J: TRBJ1-4
CDR3: CASAQREGPWNEQFF; DNA: TGTGCCAGCGCCCAGCGGGAGGGCCCTTGGAATGAGCAGTTCTTC; size: NA; V: TRBV27; D: TRBD2; J: TRBJ2-1
CDR3: CASSYGGLDTQYF; DNA: TGTGCCAGCAGTTACGGGGGGCTAGATACGCAGTATTTT; size: NA; V: TRBV6-6; D: NA; J: TRBJ2-3
CDR3: CASSHPGTTNEKLFF; DNA: TGCGCCAGCAGCCACCCCGGGACAACTAATGAAAAACTGTTTTTT; size: NA; V: TRBV4-1; D: NA; J: TRBJ1-4
CDR3: CASSLGQGATEAFF; DNA: TGTGCCAGCAGCTTAGGACAGGGGGCCACTGAAGCTTTCTTT; size: NA; V: TRBV7-6; D: TRBD1; J: TRBJ1-1
CDR3: CASSGLDEQFF; DNA: TGTGCCAGCAGTGGACTCGATGAGCAGTTCTTC; size: NA; V: TRBV25-1; D: NA; J: TRBJ2-1
CDR3: CASSLTGGITGELFF; DNA: TGTGCCAGCAGCTTAACGGGGGGAATAACCGGGGAGCTGTTTTTT; size: NA; V: TRBV11-2; D: TRBD2; J: TRBJ2-2
CDR3: CASMERAKNIQYF; DNA: TGTGCCAGTATGGAAAGGGCCAAAAACATTCAGTACTTC; size: once; V: TRBV19; D: NA; J: TRBJ2-4
CDR3: CVSSLDRGHTEAFF; DNA: TGTGTCAGCAGCTTAGACAGGGGGCACACTGAAGCTTTCTTT; size: NA; V: TRBV7-2; D: TRBD1; J: TRBJ1-1
CDR3: CASSLGQGNTEAFF; DNA: TGTGCCAGCAGCCTGGGACAGGGTAACACTGAAGCTTTCTTT; size: NA; V: TRBV28; D: TRBD1; J: TRBJ1-1
CDR3: CASSAGTGSYEQYF; DNA: TGTGCCAGCAGTGCCGGGACAGGGTCCTACGAGCAGTACTTC; size: few; V: TRBV25-1; D: TRBD1; J: TRBJ2-7
CDR3: CASSEQQGNSPLHF; DNA: TGTGCCAGCAGTGAACAACAGGGGAATTCACCCCTCCACTTT; size: few; V: TRBV25-1; D: TRBD1; J: TRBJ1-6
CDR3: CASRTGGSYEQYF; DNA: TGTGCCAGCAGGACAGGGGGCTCCTACGAGCAGTACTTC; size: NA; V: TRBV2; D: TRBD1; J: TRBJ2-7
CDR3: CASSLGSGGPNEQFF; DNA: TGTGCCAGCAGCTTAGGCTCAGGGGGGCCTAATGAGCAGTTCTTC; size: NA; V: TRBV11-3; D: NA; J: TRBJ2-1
CDR3: CASSDRAGESTDTQYF; DNA: TGTGCCAGCAGTGATAGAGCGGGAGAGAGCACAGATACGCAGTATTTT; size: NA; V: TRBV25-1; D: TRBD2; J: TRBJ2-3
CDR3: CASSIRDRGFENTEAFF; DNA: TGTGCCAGTAGTATCCGGGACAGGGGGTTCGAGAACACTGAAGCTTTCTTT; size: once; V: TRBV19; D: TRBD1; J: TRBJ1-1
CDR3: CASSLGTNYGYTF; DNA: TGTGCCAGCAGCTTAGGGACTAACTATGGCTACACCTTC; size: NA; V: TRBV7-2; D: NA; J: TRBJ1-2
CDR3: CASKLRSLHLDEYF; DNA: TGTGCCAGCAAGCTTAGGTCCCTACACCTAGACGAGTACTTC; size: NA; V: TRBV11-3; D: NA; J: TRBJ2-7
CDR3: CASSLSETQYF; DNA: TGTGCCAGCAGCTTGTCAGAGACCCAGTACTTC; size: NA; V: TRBV5-6; D: NA; J: TRBJ2-5
CDR3: CAWNSPGPYNEQFF; DNA: TGTGCCTGGAACAGCCCAGGACCCTACAATGAGCAGTTCTTC; size: few; V: TRBV30; D: NA; J: TRBJ2-1
CDR3: CASTFLTRLDTQYF; DNA: TGTGCCAGCACCTTTTTGACCCGCTTAGATACGCAGTATTTT; size: NA; V: TRBV5-6; D: NA; J: TRBJ2-3
CDR3: CASSIRGEQYF; DNA: TGTGCCAGTAGTATTCGGGGCGAGCAGTACTTC; size: NA; V: TRBV19; D: NA; J: TRBJ2-7
CDR3: CASSETSGRATDTQYF; DNA: TGCGCCAGCAGTGAGACTAGCGGGAGGGCCACAGATACGCAGTATTTT; size: NA; V: TRBV10-1; D: TRBD2; J: TRBJ2-3
CDR3: CASSSDSIANTGELFF; DNA: TGTGCCAGCAGCTCCGATAGTATAGCGAACACCGGGGAGCTGTTTTTT; size: NA; V: TRBV7-2; D: NA; J: TRBJ2-2
CDR3: CASPPGRSPGYTF; DNA: TGTGCCAGCCCCCCGGGGCGGTCCCCGGGCTACACCTTC; size: NA; V: TRBV2; D: NA; J: TRBJ1-2
CDR3: CASSPIRLAGTDTQYF; DNA: TGTGCCAGCAGTCCGATTCGACTAGCGGGCACAGATACGCAGTATTTT; size: NA; V: TRBV27; D: TRBD2; J: TRBJ2-3
CDR3: CATQDSSGNTIYF; DNA: TGTGCCACTCAGGATTCCTCTGGAAACACCATATATTTT; size: NA; V: TRBV18; D: NA; J: TRBJ1-3
CDR3: CASSFAAYNSPLHF; DNA: TGTGCCAGCAGTTTCGCGGCCTATAATTCACCCCTCCACTTT; size: NA; V: TRBV6-5; D: NA; J: TRBJ1-6
CDR3: CASTLGRTGELFF; DNA: TGTGCCAGCACGTTAGGACGGACCGGGGAGCTGTTTTTT; size: NA; V: TRBV25-1; D: NA; J: TRBJ2-2
CDR3: CASRLAGVQTQYF; DNA: TGTGCCAGCAGACTAGCGGGAGTGCAGACCCAGTACTTC; size: NA; V: TRBV2; D: TRBD2; J: TRBJ2-5
CDR3: CASRSGTNTGELFF; DNA: TGTGCCAGTAGATCCGGGACAAACACCGGGGAGCTGTTTTTT; size: few; V: TRBV19; D: NA; J: TRBJ2-2
CDR3: CATEDRASYEQYF; DNA: TGTGCCACGGAGGACAGGGCGTCCTACGAGCAGTACTTC; size: NA; V: TRBV10-3; D: TRBD1; J: TRBJ2-7
CDR3: CASSHRLAGGRAYTDTQYF; DNA: TGTGCCAGTAGTCACCGACTAGCGGGGGGGCGCGCTTACACAGATACGCAGTATTTT; size: NA; V: TRBV19; D: TRBD2; J: TRBJ2-3
CDR3: CASSYSGTPNTGELFF; DNA: TGTGCCAGCAGTTACTCAGGGACGCCGAACACCGGGGAGCTGTTTTTT; size: NA; V: TRBV6-6; D: NA; J: TRBJ2-2
CDR3: CASSSIGPGWETQYF; DNA: TGTGCCAGCAGCTCTATCGGACCAGGGTGGGAGACGCAGTATTTT; size: NA; V: TRBV12-1; D: NA; J: TRBJ2-3
CDR3: CASSSKLARDYNEQFF; DNA: TGTGCCAGCAGCTCGAAACTAGCGAGGGACTACAATGAGCAGTTCTTC; size: NA; V: TRBV5-6; D: TRBD2; J: TRBJ2-1
CDR3: CASSYSIRSETQYF; DNA: TGTGCCAGCAGTTACTCGATTCGTAGCGAGACCCAGTACTTC; size: few; V: TRBV6-5; D: NA; J: TRBJ2-5
CDR3: CAISEQGTDTQYF; DNA: TGTGCCATCAGTGAACAGGGCACAGATACGCAGTATTTT; size: once; V: TRBV10-3; D: NA; J: TRBJ2-3
CDR3: CASSSTGGSNEKLFF; DNA: TGTGCCAGCAGCTCAACAGGGGGTTCTAATGAAAAACTGTTTTTT; size: NA; V: TRBV7-9; D: TRBD1; J: TRBJ1-4
CDR3: CASNDRAHSNQPQHF; DNA: TGTGCCAGTAACGACAGGGCACATAGCAATCAGCCCCAGCATTTT; size: NA; V: TRBV19; D: TRBD1; J: TRBJ1-5
CDR3: CATRVRQGANTEAFF; DNA: TGTGCCACACGCGTCAGACAGGGGGCAAACACTGAAGCTTTCTTT; size: NA; V: TRBV6-6; D: TRBD1; J: TRBJ1-1
CDR3: CASSVDTSGGPTDTQYF; DNA: TGTGCCAGCAGCGTAGATACTAGCGGGGGCCCCACAGATACGCAGTATTTT; size: NA; V: TRBV9; D: TRBD2; J: TRBJ2-3
CDR3: CASSLGRLAGGPKETQYF; DNA: TGTGCCAGCAGCTTAGGTCGACTAGCGGGAGGGCCGAAAGAGACCCAGTACTTC; size: NA; V: TRBV7-2; D: TRBD2; J: TRBJ2-5